These 27 T cell receptor beta chains originate from one sample sequenced in a study of blood T cell repertoires in COVID-19. Measured with immunoSEQ multiplex PCR; TCRdb has only the in-frame clones, and not every one. The sample has 100,000 or so clones; around 92% are singletons. Input material: peripheral blood. These receptor sequences come from a man aged 45-65 years with active COVID-19.

The rearrangement uses TRBV7-9 and TRBJ2-1, with D perhaps TRBD2 (6 bases). This CDR3 spans 13 amino acids. Trimming shortened V by 7 bases and J by 7 bases, and 14 bases separated the two germline ends. Germline CDR1 SEHNR, CDR2 FQNEAQ (reference sequence). DNA of the CDR3: TGTGCCAGCAAAACCGGGACTCAGAATGAGCAGTTCTTC. It encodes CASKTGTQNEQFF.

The V call is TRBV19, the J call TRBJ1-5; the match to TRBD1 covers 9 bases. Unmatched junction bases numbered 2, after V lost 4 bases and J lost 1 base. Germline-derived CDR1 and CDR2 are LNHDA and SQIVND (reference sequence). There are 15 residues in the CDR3. The CDR3 region is CASSTQGASNQPQHF. The CDR3 DNA sequence: TGTGCCAGTAGTACACAGGGGGCGAGCAATCAGCCCCAGCATTTT.

This chain links TRBV3-1 (or the pseudogene TRBV3-2) with TRBJ2-5; D gene unclear. CDR1 LGHDT and CDR2 YNNKEL come from the germline V gene (reference sequence). V shed 0 bases and J shed 7 bases, with 18 bases lying between them. This CDR3 contains 16 residues. CDR3 sequence reads: CASSQDIARIPGTQYF. CDR3 DNA: TGTGCCAGCAGCCAAGATATAGCAAGGATCCCGGGGACCCAGTACTTC.

The chain carries TRBV5-1 and TRBJ1-1; 7 positions match TRBD1. The germline V gene has CDR1 SGHRS and CDR2 YFSETQ. V lost 1 base to trimming and J lost 1 base; unmatched junction nucleotides: 4. The CDR3 totals 15 residues. The CDR3 nucleotides are TGCGCCAGCAGCTTGCCGGCAGGGGGGAACACTGAAGCTTTCTTT. It yields the protein CASSLPAGGNTEAFF.

The V and J genes are TRBV28 and TRBJ1-1; D is undetermined. The CDR3 totals 15 residues. V was trimmed by 5 bases and J by 0 bases, leaving 13 bases between them. CDR1 is MDHEN, CDR2 SYDVKM, per germline. CDR3 DNA sequence: TGTGCCAGCAGTACCCCCACAGAAATGAACACTGAAGCTTTCTTT. This sequence encodes CASSTPTEMNTEAFF.

CDR3 nucleotide sequence: TGCAGCGTTGTATCCGGGGTTGTAACTGAAGCTTTCTTT. Its protein is CSVVSGVVTEAFF. The V gene is TRBV29-1, the J gene TRBJ1-1; D unclear. The V end lost 4 bases, the J end lost 5 bases, and 14 bases lay between the germline ends. The germline gives CDR1 SQVTM, CDR2 ANQGSEA. The CDR3 is 13 amino acids.

The chain is built from TRBV29-1 and TRBJ1-2; TRBD1 is a possible D gene (5 bases). Trimming took off 6 bases at V and 3 bases at J, with 8 bases between the two ends. Per germline, CDR1 SQVTM and CDR2 ANQGSEA. This CDR3 contains 11 residues. The CDR3 DNA sequence: TGCAGCGTAACAGGTTACTATGGCTACACCTTC. Translated: CSVTGYYGYTF.

This clone was seen only once. This chain uses TRBV5-1 with TRBJ1-1; D is unresolved. Trimming cost V 0 bases and J 4 bases, with 10 bases left between them. The CDR3 contains 14 residues. Germline V gene sequence: CDR1 SGHRS, CDR2 YFSETQ. The chain's CDR3 is CASSLVKGGTEAFF. The CDR3 nucleotides are TGCGCCAGCAGCTTGGTGAAGGGAGGCACTGAAGCTTTCTTT.

V and J are TRBV2 and TRBJ1-4; 7 bases are a match to TRBD1. The CDR3 contains 15 residues. J gave up 5 bases and V 6 bases, and 9 bases lay outside the gene matches. Germline CDR1 and CDR2: SNHLY and FYNNEI. CDR3 sequence: CASRYSGTENEKLFF. The CDR3 DNA follows: TGTGCCAGCAGGTACTCCGGGACAGAAAATGAAAAACTGTTTTTT.

V gene TRBV27 combines with J gene TRBJ2-1; D may be TRBD2 (6 bases). Germline V gene lookup returns CDR1 MNHEY and CDR2 SMNVEV (reference sequence). V lost 0 bases and J 0 bases, leaving 15 bases between the germline ends. The CDR3 spans 18 residues. The DNA of the CDR3 is TGTGCCAGCAGTTTATCTACGGCGGGGCCAGGCTCCTACAATGAGCAGTTCTTC. Protein sequence: CASSLSTAGPGSYNEQFF.

The CDR3 DNA follows: TGTGCCAGCAGTTTAAACAGAAACTATGGCTACACCTTC. Translating it yields CASSLNRNYGYTF. The chain links TRBV28 to TRBJ1-2; D unresolved. The V end lost 2 bases, the J end lost 2 bases, and 6 bases lay between the germline ends. This CDR3 is 13 amino acids long. Per germline, CDR1 MDHEN and CDR2 SYDVKM.

This chain uses TRBV7-2 with TRBJ1-5; D uncertain. Trimming removed 5 bases at V and 1 base at J, with 3 bases between. CDR3 length equals 12 residues. Germline lookup yields CDR1 SGHTA and CDR2 FQGNSA. The chain's CDR3 is CASSPSNQPQHF. DNA for the CDR3: TGTGCCAGCAGCCCGAGCAATCAGCCCCAGCATTTT.

The J gene is TRBJ2-5, the V gene TRBV18; TRBD1 might be the D (6 bases). V lost 5 bases to trimming and J lost 4 bases, with 11 bases between them. This CDR3 has 13 residues. In germline, CDR1 is KGHSH, CDR2 LQKENI. The DNA for the CDR3 is TGTGCCAGCTCAACAGGGTTCCGAGAGACCCAGTACTTC. It is translated as CASSTGFRETQYF.

This chain uses TRBV19 with TRBJ2-5; D is undetermined. The germline V and J ends were trimmed by 5 bases and 4 bases, with 8 bases remaining between them. This CDR3 is 12 amino acids long. The germline gives CDR1 LNHDA, CDR2 SQIVND (reference sequence). The CDR3 reads CASSPVGETQYF. The CDR3 bases are TGTGCCAGTAGTCCCGTCGGAGAGACCCAGTACTTC.

This sequence joins TRBV24-1 and TRBJ2-1, with 14 bases that match TRBD2. Germline assignment: CDR1 KGHDR and CDR2 SFDVKD. After removal of 4 bases from V and 0 bases from J, the junction contained 7 bases not matched to a gene. This CDR3 contains 19 residues. CDR3 protein: CATSDPGLAGANSYNEQFF. The CDR3 region has the DNA TGTGCCACCAGTGACCCGGGACTAGCGGGAGCCAACTCCTACAATGAGCAGTTCTTC.

V gene TRBV5-1 combines with J gene TRBJ1-1; D is perhaps TRBD1 (5 bases). Germline CDR1 and CDR2: SGHRS and YFSETQ. Trimming left V 0 bases short and J 5 bases short, with 17 bases between. CDR3 length equals 16 residues. The CDR3 loop is CASSLAELGVGTEAFF. CDR3 bases: TGCGCCAGCAGCTTGGCCGAATTAGGGGTGGGGACTGAAGCTTTCTTT.

This chain uses TRBV30 with TRBJ1-1; no definite D call. The CDR3 is 12 amino acids. V lost 4 bases, J lost 4 bases, and 10 bases lay in between. CDR1 GTSNPN and CDR2 SVGIG come from the germline V gene (reference sequence). CDR3 in amino acids: CAWIRRTTEAFF. CDR3 DNA sequence: TGTGCCTGGATCAGGCGAACCACTGAAGCTTTCTTT.

This chain connects TRBV2 to TRBJ1-2; D remains ambiguous. V lost 0 bases and J 7 bases, leaving 9 bases between the germline ends. Germline-derived CDR1 and CDR2 are SNHLY and FYNNEI. There are 13 residues in the CDR3. As DNA, the CDR3 is TGTGCCAGCAGTGAAGCGCGCCTTGGTGGCTACACCTTC. Its protein product is CASSEARLGGYTF.

V usage is TRBV4-1 and J usage is TRBJ1-5; TRBD1 matches 8 bases. Trimming removed 6 bases from V and 3 bases from J; junction bases left unmatched: 7. The V gene's germline CDR1 is MGHRA and CDR2 YSYEKL. CDR3 length: 15 amino acids. The CDR3 loop reads CASRLTGDFNQPQHF. CDR3 coding DNA: TGCGCCAGCAGGTTGACAGGGGATTTCAATCAGCCCCAGCATTTT.

The chain has TRBV28 and TRBJ1-3, with D hard to call. Per the germline V gene, CDR1 is MDHEN and CDR2 is SYDVKM. The length of the CDR3 is 15 residues. V was trimmed by 5 bases and J by 0 bases, leaving 11 bases between them. The chain's CDR3 is CASSTPSYSGNTIYF. Here the CDR3 DNA reads TGTGCCAGCAGTACGCCCTCCTACTCTGGAAACACCATATATTTT. The complete variable domain, with remaining parts taken from reference TRBV28 and TRBJ1-3, reads DVKVTQSSRYLVKRTGEKVFLECVQDMDHENMFWYRQDPGLGLRLIYFSYDVKMKEKGDIPEGYSVSREKKERFSLILESASTNQTSMYLCASSTPSYSGNTIYFGEGSWLTVV.

The CDR3 DNA follows: TGTGCCAGCAGCTTAATGGCTGGGGTAGGGGTGAGCAATCAGCCCCAGCATTTT. Amino acids: CASSLMAGVGVSNQPQHF. The chain is built from TRBV7-8 and TRBJ1-5, with D possibly matching TRBD1 (5 bases). CDR1 and CDR2 (germline): SGHVS, FQNEAQ. The CDR3 has 18 residues. Trimming took 2 bases from V and 1 from J, leaving 18 bases between them. Based on the CDR3 plus reference TRBV7-8 and TRBJ1-5, the full variable domain is GAGVSQSPRYKVAKRGQDVALRCDPISGHVSLFWYQQALGQGPEFLTYFQNEAQLDKSGLPSDRFFAERPEGSVSTLKIQRTQQEDSAVYLCASSLMAGVGVSNQPQHFGDGTRLSIL.

This sequence joins TRBV11-3 and TRBJ1-1; D gene ambiguous. V lost 5 bases and J lost 1, with 8 bases in between. Germline loops: CDR1 SGHNT, CDR2 YENEEA. The CDR3 is made up of 13 amino acids. DNA of the CDR3: TGTGCCAGCAGCCTTGGAGGGAACACTGAAGCTTTCTTT. Protein sequence: CASSLGGNTEAFF.

The chain links TRBV5-1 to TRBJ2-1; 8 bases are shared with TRBD1. This CDR3 has 16 amino acids. V was clipped by 0 bases and J by 7 bases; unmatched bases: 9. From germline, CDR1 is SGHRS and CDR2 YFSETQ. The DNA for the CDR3 is TGCGCCAGCAGCTTGGGAGACAGGGGTATCGGGAATGAGCAGTTCTTC. It translates to CASSLGDRGIGNEQFF.

The rearrangement links TRBV28 to TRBJ1-3, with 7 bases aligning to TRBD1. Germline CDR1 is MDHEN and CDR2 is SYDVKM. This CDR3 region has 13 residues. With V trimmed by 10 bases and J by 2 bases, 5 bases remained unmatched. The CDR3 DNA reads TGTGCCACGCGACAGGGAACTGGAAACACCATATATTTT. It specifies CATRQGTGNTIYF.

In DNA form, the CDR3 reads TGCGCCAGCAGCTTGGCAATCAGAAACACCGGGGAGCTGTTTTTT. Translated, it gives CASSLAIRNTGELFF. V is TRBV5-1 and J is TRBJ2-2; D not certain. This CDR3 has 15 residues. The V end was cut by 0 bases, the J end by 2 bases, with 8 bases between. Per germline, CDR1 SGHRS and CDR2 YFSETQ.

The rearrangement links TRBV28 to TRBJ2-1, with a possible D match to TRBD1 (6 bases). Per germline, CDR1 MDHEN and CDR2 SYDVKM. Deletions cut 1 base from V and 7 bases from J, with 11 bases between. The CDR3 consists of 14 residues. The CDR3 protein is CASSLSQGHNEQFF. The DNA of the CDR3 is TGTGCCAGCAGTTTATCCCAGGGGCATAATGAGCAGTTCTTC.

The chain links TRBV9 to TRBJ2-3; 14 nucleotides match TRBD2. The ends lost 4 bases at V and 4 bases at J; junction bases unmatched: 5. CDR1 and CDR2 (germline): SGDLS, YYNGEE. The CDR3 has 16 residues. The CDR3 is CASSSGTSGRPDTQYF. For the CDR3, the DNA is TGTGCCAGCAGCTCAGGGACTAGCGGGAGACCAGATACGCAGTATTTT.